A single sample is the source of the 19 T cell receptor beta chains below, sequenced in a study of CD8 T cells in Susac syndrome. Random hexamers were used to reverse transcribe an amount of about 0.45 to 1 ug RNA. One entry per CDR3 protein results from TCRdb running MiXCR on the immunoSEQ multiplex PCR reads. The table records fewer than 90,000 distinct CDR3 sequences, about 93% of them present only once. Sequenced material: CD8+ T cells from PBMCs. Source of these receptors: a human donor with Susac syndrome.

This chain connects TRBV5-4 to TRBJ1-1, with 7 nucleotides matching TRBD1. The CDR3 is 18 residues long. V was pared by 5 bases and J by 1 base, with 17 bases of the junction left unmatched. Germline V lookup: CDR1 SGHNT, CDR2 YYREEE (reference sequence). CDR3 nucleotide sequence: TGTGCCAGCAGAACAGACAGGGACCTACGACGGGCGAACACTGAAGCTTTCTTT. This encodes CASRTDRDLRRANTEAFF. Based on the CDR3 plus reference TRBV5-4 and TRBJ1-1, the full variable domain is ETGVTQSPTHLIKTRGQQVTLRCSSQSGHNTVSWYQQALGQGPQFIFQYYREEENGRGNFPPRFSGLQFPNYSSELNVNALELDDSALYLCASRTDRDLRRANTEAFFGQGTRLTVV.

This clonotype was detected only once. As DNA, the CDR3 is TGTGCCAGCAGTTTATACCGGACTAGCGGGAGTAATGAGCAGTTCTTC. This codes for CASSLYRTSGSNEQFF. The chain uses TRBV28 and TRBJ2-1; 13 nucleotides agree with TRBD2. This CDR3 contains 16 residues. Germline CDR1 reads MDHEN; CDR2 reads SYDVKM. J gave up 7 bases and V 1 base, and 4 bases lay outside the gene matches.

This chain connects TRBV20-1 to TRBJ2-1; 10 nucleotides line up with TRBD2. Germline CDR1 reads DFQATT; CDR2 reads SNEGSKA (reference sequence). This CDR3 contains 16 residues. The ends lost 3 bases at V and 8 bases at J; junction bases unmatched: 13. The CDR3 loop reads CSASPLAGVNRDEQFF. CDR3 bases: TGCAGTGCTAGTCCCCTAGCGGGAGTCAACCGGGATGAGCAGTTCTTC.

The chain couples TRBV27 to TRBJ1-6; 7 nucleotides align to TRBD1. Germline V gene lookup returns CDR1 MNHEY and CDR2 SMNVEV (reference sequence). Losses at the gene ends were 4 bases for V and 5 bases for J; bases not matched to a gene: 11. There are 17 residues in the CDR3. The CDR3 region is CASSYILRGRNNSPLHF. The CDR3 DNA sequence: TGTGCCAGCAGTTACATCCTAAGGGGGCGGAATAATTCACCCCTCCACTTT.

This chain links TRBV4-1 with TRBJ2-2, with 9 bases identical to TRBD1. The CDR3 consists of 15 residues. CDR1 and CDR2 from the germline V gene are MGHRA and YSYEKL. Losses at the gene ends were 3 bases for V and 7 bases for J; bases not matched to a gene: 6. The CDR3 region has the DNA TGCGCCAGCAGCCAGGGACAGGGTGGCTACGGGGAGCTGTTTTTT. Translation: CASSQGQGGYGELFF.

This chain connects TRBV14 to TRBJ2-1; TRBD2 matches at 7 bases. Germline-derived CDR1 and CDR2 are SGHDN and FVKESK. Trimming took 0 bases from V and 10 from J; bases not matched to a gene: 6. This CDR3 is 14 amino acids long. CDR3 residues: CASSQELEGLEQFF. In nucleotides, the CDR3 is TGTGCCAGCAGCCAAGAGTTGGAGGGACTAGAGCAGTTCTTC. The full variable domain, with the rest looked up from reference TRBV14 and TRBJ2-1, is EAGVTQFPSHSVIEKGQTVTLRCDPISGHDNLYWYRRVMGKEIKFLLHFVKESKQDESGMPNNRFLAERTGGTYSTLKVQPAELEDSGVYFCASSQELEGLEQFFGPGTRLTVL.

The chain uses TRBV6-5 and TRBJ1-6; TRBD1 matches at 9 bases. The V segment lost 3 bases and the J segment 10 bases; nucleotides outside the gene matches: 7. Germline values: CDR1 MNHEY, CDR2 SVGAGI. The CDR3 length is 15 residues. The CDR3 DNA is TGTGCCAGCAGTTATAGTGGGACAGGGAACTCACCCCTCCACTTT. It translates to CASSYSGTGNSPLHF.

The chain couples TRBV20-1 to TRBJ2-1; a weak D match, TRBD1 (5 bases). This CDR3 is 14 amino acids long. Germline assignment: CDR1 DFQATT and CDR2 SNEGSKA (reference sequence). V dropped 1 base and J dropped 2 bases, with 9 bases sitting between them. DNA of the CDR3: TGCAGTGCTAGAGGAGGACATACCTACAATGAGCAGTTCTTC. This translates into CSARGGHTYNEQFF.

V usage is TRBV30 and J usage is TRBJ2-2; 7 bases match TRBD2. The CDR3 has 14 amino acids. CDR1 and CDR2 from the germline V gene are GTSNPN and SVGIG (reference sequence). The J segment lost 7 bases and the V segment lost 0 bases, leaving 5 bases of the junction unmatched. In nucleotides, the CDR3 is TGTGCCTGGAGTGTAACTAGCGTCGGCGGGGAGCTGTTTTTT. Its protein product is CAWSVTSVGGELFF.

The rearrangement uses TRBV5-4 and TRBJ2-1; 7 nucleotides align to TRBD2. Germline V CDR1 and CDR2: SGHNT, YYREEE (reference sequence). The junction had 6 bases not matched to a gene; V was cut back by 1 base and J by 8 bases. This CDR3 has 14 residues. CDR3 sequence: CASSLRGEWDEQFF. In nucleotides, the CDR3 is TGTGCCAGCAGCTTGCGGGGGGAGTGGGATGAGCAGTTCTTC.

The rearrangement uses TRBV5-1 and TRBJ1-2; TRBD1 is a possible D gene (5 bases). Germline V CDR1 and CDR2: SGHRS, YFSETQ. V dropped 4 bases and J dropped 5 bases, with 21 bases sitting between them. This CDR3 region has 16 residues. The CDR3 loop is CASSASDPGPRYGYTF. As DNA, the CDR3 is TGCGCCAGCAGCGCCTCAGATCCGGGGCCTCGTTATGGCTACACCTTC.

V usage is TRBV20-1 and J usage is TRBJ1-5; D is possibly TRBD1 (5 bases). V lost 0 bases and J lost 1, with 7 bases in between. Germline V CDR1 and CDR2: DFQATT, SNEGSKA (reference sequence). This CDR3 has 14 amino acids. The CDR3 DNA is TGCAGTGCTAGAGACGGGGGGAGCAATCAGCCCCAGCATTTT. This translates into CSARDGGSNQPQHF.

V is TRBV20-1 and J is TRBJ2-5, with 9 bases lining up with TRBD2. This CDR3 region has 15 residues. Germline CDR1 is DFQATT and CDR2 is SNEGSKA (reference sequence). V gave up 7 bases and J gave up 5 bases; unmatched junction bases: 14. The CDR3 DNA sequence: TGCAGTGTAGCGCTAGCGGGAACAAGCGGGGAGACCCAGTACTTC. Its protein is CSVALAGTSGETQYF.

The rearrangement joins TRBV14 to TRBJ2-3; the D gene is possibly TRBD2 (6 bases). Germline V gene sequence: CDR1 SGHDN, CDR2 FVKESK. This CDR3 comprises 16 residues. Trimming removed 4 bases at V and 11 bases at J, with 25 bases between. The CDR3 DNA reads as TGTGCCAGCAGCCCCCTCTTTCTCTCGGAGGGGTCGGAGCAGTATTTT. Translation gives CASSPLFLSEGSEQYF.

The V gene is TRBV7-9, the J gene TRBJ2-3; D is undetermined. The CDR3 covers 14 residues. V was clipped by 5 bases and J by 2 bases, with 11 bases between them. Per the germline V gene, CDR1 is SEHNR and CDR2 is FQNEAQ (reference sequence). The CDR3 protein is CASSPGPHTDTQYF. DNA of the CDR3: TGTGCCAGCAGCCCCGGGCCTCACACAGATACGCAGTATTTT. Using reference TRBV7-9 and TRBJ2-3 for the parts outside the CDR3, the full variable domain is DTGVSQNPRHKITKRGQNVTFRCDPISEHNRLYWYRQTLGQGPEFLTYFQNEAQLEKSRLLSDRFSAERPKGSFSTLEIQRTEQGDSAMYLCASSPGPHTDTQYFGPGTRLTVL.

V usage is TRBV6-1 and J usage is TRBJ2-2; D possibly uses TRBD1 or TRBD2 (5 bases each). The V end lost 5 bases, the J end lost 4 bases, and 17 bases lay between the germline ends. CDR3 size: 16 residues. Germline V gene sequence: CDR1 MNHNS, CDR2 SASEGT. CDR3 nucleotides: TGTGCCAGCAGTCGGGACCAGGCTGTTATCACCGGGGAGCTGTTTTTT. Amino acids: CASSRDQAVITGELFF.

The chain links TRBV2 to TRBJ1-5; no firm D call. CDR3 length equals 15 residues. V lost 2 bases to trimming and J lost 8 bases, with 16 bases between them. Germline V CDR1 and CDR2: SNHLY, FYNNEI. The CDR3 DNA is TGTGCCAGCAGTGAAAGGACGGCCGACGTGGAGCCCCAGCATTTT. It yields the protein CASSERTADVEPQHF.

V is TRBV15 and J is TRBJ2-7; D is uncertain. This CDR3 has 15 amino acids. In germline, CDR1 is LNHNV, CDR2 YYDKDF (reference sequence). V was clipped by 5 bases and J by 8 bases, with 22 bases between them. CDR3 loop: CATSFRHGEPTKQYF. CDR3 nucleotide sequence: TGTGCCACCAGCTTTCGACACGGAGAACCTACGAAGCAGTACTTC.

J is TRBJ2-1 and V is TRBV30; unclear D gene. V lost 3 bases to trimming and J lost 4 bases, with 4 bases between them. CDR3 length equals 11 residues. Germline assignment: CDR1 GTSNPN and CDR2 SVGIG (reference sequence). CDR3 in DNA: TGTGCCTGGAGGGAATACAATGAGCAGTTCTTC. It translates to CAWREYNEQFF.